The clone carrying this T cell receptor beta chain was observed once. Its antigen is as yet unknown. The data are from a study of cytomegalovirus exposure and HLA in healthy donors. The study, taken as a whole, reports: Fewer than 200 TCR beta chains were listed as cytomegalovirus-associated. A later analysis showed HLA-associated TCR beta chains outstripping equally common others in clonal expansion.

CDR3 length: 17 residues. The germline V and J ends were trimmed by 5 bases and 8 bases, with 27 bases remaining between them. Germline CDR1 is SGHAT and CDR2 is FQNNGV. Both 60 Vbeta primers and 13 Jbeta primers went into the PCR. Source study methods: Counted up in a later analysis, unique TCR beta chains came to approximately 77 million, with 9.5 million to 13 million shared. Measured with immunoSEQ multiplex PCR; TCRdb has only the in-frame clones, and not every one. The D gene and trimming were derived from the DNA, and the V and J assignments and clone size from that table. The data hold about 77,000 clones, with around 78% observed a single time.

The chain is built from TRBV11-2 and TRBJ1-2, with D tentatively TRBD1 (6 bases). This clonotype was sampled from a man aged 40-50 years in good health and CMV-seronegative. The sample comprised PBMCs. In nucleotides, the CDR3 is TGTGCCAGCAGCAATCTGGACAGAAGAGGGACCTTGGGAGGCTACACCTTC. Its protein product is CASSNLDRRGTLGGYTF.